Sequencing of this TCR beta chain was carried out in a study of T-cell reconstitution after alpha-beta-depleted transplantation in children. Concerning this clonotype itself: Its antigen is undetermined.

General study findings and limits: Once a year had passed after transplant, T-cell counts and diversity came mostly from newly produced T cells. Surviving recipient T cells and intrathymic progenitors accounted for some patients' high TCRbeta diversity at day 60. The origin of alpha-beta T cells about two months after transplant was reportedly several hundred expanded graft clones.

This sample's TCRbeta library carried unique molecular identifier barcodes. In TCRdb, the PCR reads were re-called with MiXCR into one record per CDR3 protein. This sample has around 440,000 distinct CDR3 sequences, with around 15% found just once. The TCR sequence derives from a boy under two years old who had a stem cell transplant for Wiskott-Aldrich syndrome, so the T cells may come from the graft donor. The sample was PBMCs, mostly from graft donor cells, taken 360 days after TCRalphabeta/CD19-depleted stem cell transplant.

The CDR3 sequence: CASSPFLGQVSGANVLTF. The CDR3 bases are TGTGCCAGCAGTCCCTTTCTGGGACAGGTTTCTGGGGCCAACGTCCTGACTTTC. V and J are TRBV12-3 or TRBV12-4 and TRBJ2-6, with 8 bases fitting TRBD1. Trimming removed 5 bases from V and 1 base from J; junction bases left unmatched: 10. The CDR3 spans 18 residues.